This T cell receptor (beta chain) was sequenced in a study of T-cell reconstitution after alpha-beta-depleted transplantation in children. Of note for this clonotype: Its antigen is not identified.

Preparation of the TCRbeta library involved a method that used unique molecular identifiers. TCRdb re-derived calls from the PCR reads in MiXCR, one entry per CDR3 protein. Of fewer than 550,000 distinct CDR3 sequences listed, about an eighth were seen once; the top ten hold around 15%. The CDR3 has 14 amino acids. Germline V gene data show CDR1 as MNHEY and CDR2 as SMNVEV (reference sequence). The ends lost 6 bases at V and 5 bases at J; junction bases unmatched: 7. Study observations and caveats: Alpha-beta T cells present about two months after transplant were reported to originate from several hundred expanded graft clones. One year after transplant, T-cell counts and diversity came mostly from newly produced T cells.

The clonotype originates from a female patient between 2 and 15 years old who had a stem cell transplant for aplastic anemia, so the T cells may come from the graft donor. This chain links TRBV27 with TRBJ2-1; the match to TRBD2 covers 7 bases. The sample in question was PBMCs, mostly from graft donor cells, obtained 180 days after TCRalphabeta/CD19-depleted stem cell transplant. DNA of the CDR3: TGTGCCAGCAGACGCGGCGGGAGCCACAATGAGCAGTTCTTC. This encodes CASRRGGSHNEQFF.